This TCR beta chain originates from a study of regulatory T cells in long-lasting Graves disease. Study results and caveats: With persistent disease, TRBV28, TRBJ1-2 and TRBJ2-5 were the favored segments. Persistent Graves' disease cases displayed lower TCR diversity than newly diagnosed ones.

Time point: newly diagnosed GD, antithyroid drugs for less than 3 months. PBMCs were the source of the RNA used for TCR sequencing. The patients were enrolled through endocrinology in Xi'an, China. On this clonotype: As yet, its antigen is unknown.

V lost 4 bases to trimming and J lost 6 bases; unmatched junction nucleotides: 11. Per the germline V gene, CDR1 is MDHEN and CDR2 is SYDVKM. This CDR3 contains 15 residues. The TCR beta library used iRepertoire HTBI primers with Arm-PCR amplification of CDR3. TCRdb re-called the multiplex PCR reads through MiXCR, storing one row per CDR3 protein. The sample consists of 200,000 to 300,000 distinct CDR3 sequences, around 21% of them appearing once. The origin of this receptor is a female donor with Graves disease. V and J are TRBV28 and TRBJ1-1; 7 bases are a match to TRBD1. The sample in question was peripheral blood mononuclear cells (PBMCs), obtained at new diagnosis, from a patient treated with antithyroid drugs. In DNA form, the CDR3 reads TGTGCCAGCAGTTGGGACAGCCCGACCCAGCCTGAAGCTTTCTTT. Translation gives CASSWDSPTQPEAFF.